This T cell receptor beta chain is drawn from a study of blood T cell repertoires in COVID-19. At the level of the study: Donors in the United States, Italy and Spain gave samples during acute or convalescent COVID-19. PBMCs, B-cell-depleted T cells, or T cells were the source of the cDNA or gDNA that made up the material.

In Seattle, patients joined the study during active infection and were tracked longitudinally. The junction had 4 bases not matched to a gene; V was cut back by 3 bases and J by 3 bases. The CDR3 has 15 residues. Per germline, CDR1 SNHLY and CDR2 FYNNEI. Method: immunoSEQ multiplex PCR; TCRdb's copy keeps in-frame clones and lacks some. The sample holds roughly 340,000 clones, more than 75% seen once. This receptor was obtained from a woman in her forties or fifties with COVID-19, enrolled during active disease. This rearrangement joins TRBV2 to TRBJ2-1, with TRBD2 identical over 8 bases. The sequencing sample was made of peripheral blood. CDR3 protein: CASSDVAGSYNEQFF. The DNA of the CDR3 is TGTGCCAGCAGTGATGTAGCGGGAAGCTACAATGAGCAGTTCTTC.